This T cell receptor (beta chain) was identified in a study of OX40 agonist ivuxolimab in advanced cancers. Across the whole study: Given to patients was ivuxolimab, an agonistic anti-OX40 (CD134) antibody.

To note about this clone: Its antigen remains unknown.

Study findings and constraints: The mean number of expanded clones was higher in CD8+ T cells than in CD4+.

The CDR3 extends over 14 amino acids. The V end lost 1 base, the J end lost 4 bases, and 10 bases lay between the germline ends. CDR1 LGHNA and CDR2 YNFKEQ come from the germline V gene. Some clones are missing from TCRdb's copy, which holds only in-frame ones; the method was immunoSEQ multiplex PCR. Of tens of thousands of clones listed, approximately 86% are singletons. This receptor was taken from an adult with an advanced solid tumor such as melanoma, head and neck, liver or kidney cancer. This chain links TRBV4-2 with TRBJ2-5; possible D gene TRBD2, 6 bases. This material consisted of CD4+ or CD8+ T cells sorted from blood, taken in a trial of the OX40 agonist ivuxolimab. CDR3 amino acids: CASSQGPGLETQYF. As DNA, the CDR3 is TGTGCCAGCAGCCAAGGTCCGGGACTAGAGACCCAGTACTTC.